The next 24 T cell receptor beta chains were all read from a single sample in a study of T cells expressing NK-cell markers. Reprocessing the 5' RACE reads, TCRdb reports a single entry for every CDR3 protein and omits DNA. This repertoire comprises 400,000 to 450,000 distinct CDR3 sequences; its ten largest clones make up 7.3%. The sample taken for sequencing was blood T cells: a sorted CD56 or NKG2C T cell subset, CD4+ or CD8+ T cells, or bulk PBMC T cells (not recorded which). Receptor source: a woman aged 18-70 years in good health.

V usage is TRBV7-2 and J usage is TRBJ2-7. CDR1 SGHTA and CDR2 FQGNSA come from the germline V gene. The CDR3 is 15 amino acids. This CDR3 is CASSLSFRLSYEQYF.

The chain combines TRBV5-1 with TRBJ2-3; TCRdb reports TRBD2, a call that lacks DNA to check it against. CDR3 length: 17 residues. Germline CDR1 reads SGHRS; CDR2 reads YFSETQ. The CDR3 loop is CASSRGTSGSSTDTQYF.

J is TRBJ2-7 and V is TRBV3-1. Germline V CDR1 and CDR2: LGHDT, YNNKEL (reference sequence). This CDR3 is 13 amino acids long. CDR3 amino acids: CASSQGILYEQYF.

V usage is TRBV20-1 and J usage is TRBJ1-5. The CDR3 has 17 residues. Germline CDR1 and CDR2: DFQATT and SNEGSKA (reference sequence). This chain's CDR3 is CSARDRGSTSSNQPQHF.

The rearrangement uses TRBV5-1 and TRBJ2-1; without DNA, the TCRdb call of TRBD1 cannot be checked. The CDR3 covers 13 residues. Germline loops: CDR1 SGHRS, CDR2 YFSETQ. The chain's CDR3 is CASGQGNYNEQFF.

Here the CDR3 reads CASSFHRGGTSTDTQYF. This chain uses TRBV11-2 with TRBJ2-3; no DNA is available, so the TRBD1 call from TCRdb remains unchecked. Germline V gives CDR1 SGHAT, CDR2 FQNNGV. The CDR3 runs to 17 residues.

V and J are TRBV10-1 and TRBJ2-1. Germline CDR1 is WNHNN and CDR2 is SYGVQD (reference sequence). The CDR3 totals 12 residues. CDR3 sequence: CASSDLPNEQFF.

The gene calls are TRBV12-3 or TRBV12-4 and TRBJ2-3; TCRdb selects TRBD2, and the lack of DNA leaves this call unchecked. The CDR3 is made up of 15 amino acids. CDR3 sequence: CASTPGVAGGGTQYF.

This sequence joins TRBV7-8 and TRBJ2-1; the TCRdb call, TRBD1, lacks DNA for checking. CDR3 size: 16 residues. Germline loops: CDR1 SGHVS, CDR2 FQNEAQ. The CDR3 sequence: CASTLMEPHVLNEQFF.

This chain uses TRBV3-1 with TRBJ1-5; TCRdb reports TRBD1, a call that lacks DNA to check it against. Germline CDR1 and CDR2: LGHDT and YNNKEL (reference sequence). The CDR3 length is 15 residues. The CDR3 protein is CASSQGGGGNQPQHF. Looking up the rest from reference TRBV3-1 and TRBJ1-5 gives the full variable domain: DTAVSQTPKYLVTQMGNDKSIKCEQNLGHDTMYWYKQDSKKFLKIMFSYNNKELIINETVPNRFSPKSPDKAHLNLHINSLELGDSAVYFCASSQGGGGNQPQHFGDGTRLSIL.

The V call is TRBV12-3 or TRBV12-4, the J call TRBJ1-2; TCRdb returns TRBD1, unconfirmable since there is no DNA. This CDR3 is built from 15 residues. CDR3 sequence: CASSPTGQGDYGYTF.

The CDR3 protein is CAISEGGDLSYEQYF. The rearrangement joins TRBV10-3 to TRBJ2-7; TCRdb proposes TRBD2, but this gene call is untestable without DNA. In germline, CDR1 is ENHRY, CDR2 SYGVKD. The CDR3 is 15 amino acids.

The V call is TRBV13, the J call TRBJ2-7; TCRdb returns TRBD2, unconfirmable since there is no DNA. The CDR3 covers 16 residues. The V gene's germline CDR1 is PRHDT and CDR2 FYEKMQ (reference sequence). The CDR3 here is CASSSRESRAAYEQYF.

The chain recombines TRBV12-3 or TRBV12-4 with TRBJ1-1; checking the TCRdb D call of TRBD1 is not possible without DNA. CDR3 length: 12 amino acids. The CDR3 reads CASSLGDHNAFF.

V usage is TRBV28 and J usage is TRBJ1-6; there is no DNA to check the TCRdb D call of TRBD1. The CDR3 totals 15 residues. Germline V gene sequence: CDR1 MDHEN, CDR2 SYDVKM. CDR3 loop: CASTLTGQGNSPLHF.

The chain's CDR3 is CSARVSGSYEQYF. The J gene is TRBJ2-7, the V gene TRBV20-1; the D call from TCRdb, TRBD2, cannot be confirmed without DNA. CDR3 length: 13 amino acids. Germline V CDR1 and CDR2: DFQATT, SNEGSKA (reference sequence).

CDR3 protein: CASSQAAGGPWEQFF. The J gene is TRBJ2-1, the V gene TRBV4-3; TCRdb designates TRBD2, a call that cannot be tested without DNA. This CDR3 spans 15 amino acids. Germline values: CDR1 LGHNA, CDR2 YSLEER.

The chain's CDR3 is CASSLGFARGSRNEQFF. V gene TRBV7-6 combines with J gene TRBJ2-1; TCRdb indicates TRBD2, and absent DNA this call remains unverified. Germline V gene lookup returns CDR1 SGHVS and CDR2 FNYEAQ. The CDR3 is made up of 17 amino acids.

This chain uses TRBV29-1 with TRBJ2-7; the TRBD1 assignment by TCRdb is unverifiable without DNA. The CDR3 extends over 13 amino acids. The germline gives CDR1 SQVTM, CDR2 ANQGSEA. The CDR3 loop reads CSVVRGGSYEQYF.

The chain employs TRBV12-3 or TRBV12-4 and TRBJ2-1. The CDR3 consists of 13 residues. CDR3: CATTVSTLNEQFF.

This CDR3 reads CASSLDRGNNEQYF. V usage is TRBV5-1 and J usage is TRBJ2-7; the TCRdb D gene call, TRBD1, has no DNA to confirm it. The CDR3 extends over 14 amino acids. Germline lookup yields CDR1 SGHRS and CDR2 YFSETQ.

The chain is built from TRBV6-6 and TRBJ1-1; absent DNA, TCRdb's TRBD1 call cannot be checked. Per germline, CDR1 MNHNY and CDR2 SVGAGI (reference sequence). This CDR3 spans 11 amino acids. The chain's CDR3 is CASSSGLPAFF.

The chain links TRBV12-3 or TRBV12-4 to TRBJ1-1; TCRdb returns TRBD1, unconfirmable since there is no DNA. The CDR3 loop spans 15 amino acids. CDR3 protein: CASSPRRRGNTEAFF.

This chain joins TRBV24-1 and TRBJ2-5; checking the TCRdb D call of TRBD1 is not possible without DNA. The germline V gene has CDR1 KGHDR and CDR2 SFDVKD. The CDR3 length is 13 residues. CDR3 region: CATSPGAGETQYF.